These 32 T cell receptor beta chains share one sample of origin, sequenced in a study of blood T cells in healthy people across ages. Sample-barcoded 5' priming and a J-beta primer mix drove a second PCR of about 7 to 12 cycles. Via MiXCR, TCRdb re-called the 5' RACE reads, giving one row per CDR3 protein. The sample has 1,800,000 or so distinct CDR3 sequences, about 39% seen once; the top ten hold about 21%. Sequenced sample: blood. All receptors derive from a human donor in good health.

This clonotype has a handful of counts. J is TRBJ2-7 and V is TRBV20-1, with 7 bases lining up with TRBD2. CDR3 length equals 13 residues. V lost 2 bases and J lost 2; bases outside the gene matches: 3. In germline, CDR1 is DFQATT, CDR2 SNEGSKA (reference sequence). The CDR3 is CSARHGGTYEQYF. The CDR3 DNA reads TGCAGTGCTAGACACGGGGGGACCTACGAGCAGTACTTC.

The CDR3 sequence is CASSLIDRGGGYTF. The CDR3 DNA follows: TGCGCCAGCAGCTTGATCGACAGGGGCGGAGGCTACACCTTC. This chain joins TRBV5-1 and TRBJ1-2; 8 bases line up with TRBD1. This CDR3 is built from 14 residues. Germline CDR1 SGHRS, CDR2 YFSETQ. The ends lost 1 base at V and 8 bases at J; junction bases unmatched: 7.

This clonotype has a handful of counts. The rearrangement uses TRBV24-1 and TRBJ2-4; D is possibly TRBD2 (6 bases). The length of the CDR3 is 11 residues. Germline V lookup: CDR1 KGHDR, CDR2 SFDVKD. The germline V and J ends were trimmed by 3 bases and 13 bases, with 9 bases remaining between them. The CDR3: CATSDAGWQYF. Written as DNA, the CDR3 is TGTGCCACCAGTGATGCGGGGTGGCAGTACTTC.

The CDR3 loop is CASSLAMPSPYNEQFF. The DNA for the CDR3 is TGTGCCAGCAGCTTGGCCATGCCTAGCCCGTACAATGAGCAGTTCTTC. The chain has TRBV5-5 and TRBJ2-1; the D gene is possibly TRBD2 (5 bases). Trimming shortened V by 0 bases and J by 4 bases, and 14 bases separated the two germline ends. CDR1 and CDR2 (germline): SGHKS, YYEKEE (reference sequence). The length of the CDR3 is 16 residues. Full variable domain (remainder filled in from reference TRBV5-5 and TRBJ2-1): DAGVTQSPTHLIKTRGQQVTLRCSPISGHKSVSWYQQVLGQGPQFIFQYYEKEERGRGNFPDRFSARQFPNYSSELNVNALLLGDSALYLCASSLAMPSPYNEQFFGPGTRLTVL.

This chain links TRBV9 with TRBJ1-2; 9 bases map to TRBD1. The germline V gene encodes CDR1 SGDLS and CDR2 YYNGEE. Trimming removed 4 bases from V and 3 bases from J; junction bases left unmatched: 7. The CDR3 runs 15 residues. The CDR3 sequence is CASSPRTGAYYGYTF. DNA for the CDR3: TGTGCCAGCAGCCCTAGGACAGGGGCATACTATGGCTACACCTTC.

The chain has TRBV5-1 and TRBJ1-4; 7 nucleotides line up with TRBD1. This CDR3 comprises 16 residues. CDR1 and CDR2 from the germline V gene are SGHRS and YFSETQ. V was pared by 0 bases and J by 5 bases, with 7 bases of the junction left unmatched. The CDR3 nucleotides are TGCGCCAGCAGCTTGGAGGGGACAGCGTACAATGAAAAACTGTTTTTT. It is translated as CASSLEGTAYNEKLFF. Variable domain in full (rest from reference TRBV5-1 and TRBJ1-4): KAGVTQTPRYLIKTRGQQVTLSCSPISGHRSVSWYQQTPGQGLQFLFEYFSETQRNKGNFPGRFSGRQFSNSRSEMNVSTLELGDSALYLCASSLEGTAYNEKLFFGSGTQLSVL.

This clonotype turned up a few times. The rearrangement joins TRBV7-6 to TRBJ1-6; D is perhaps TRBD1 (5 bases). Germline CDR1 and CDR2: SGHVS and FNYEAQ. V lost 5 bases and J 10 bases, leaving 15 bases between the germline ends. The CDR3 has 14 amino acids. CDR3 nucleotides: TGTGCCAGCAGCCCTAACAGGAACCGATCACCCCTCCACTTT. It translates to CASSPNRNRSPLHF.

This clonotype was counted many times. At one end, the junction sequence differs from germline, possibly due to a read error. CDR3 DNA sequence: TGCGCCAGCAGCTTAGCAGGGAGGGGACAGCCCCAGCATTTT. Its translation is CASSLAGRGQPQHF. The V and J genes are TRBV7-2 and TRBJ1-5, with D possibly being TRBD1 (5 bases). This CDR3 has 14 residues. CDR1 is SGHTA, CDR2 FQGNSA, per germline.

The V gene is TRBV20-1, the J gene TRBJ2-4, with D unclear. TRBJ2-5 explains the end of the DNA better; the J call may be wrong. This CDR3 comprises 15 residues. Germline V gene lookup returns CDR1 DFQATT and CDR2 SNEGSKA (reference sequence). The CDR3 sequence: CSARELQAVWQTQYF. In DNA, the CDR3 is TGCAGTGCTAGAGAGTTGCAGGCGGTATGGCAGACCCAGTACTTC.

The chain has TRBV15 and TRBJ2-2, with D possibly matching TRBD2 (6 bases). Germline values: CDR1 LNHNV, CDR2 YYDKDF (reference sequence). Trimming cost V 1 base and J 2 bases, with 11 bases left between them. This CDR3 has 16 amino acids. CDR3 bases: TGTGCCACCAGCAGAGCCACGGGACTTAACACCGGGGAGCTGTTTTTT. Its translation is CATSRATGLNTGELFF.

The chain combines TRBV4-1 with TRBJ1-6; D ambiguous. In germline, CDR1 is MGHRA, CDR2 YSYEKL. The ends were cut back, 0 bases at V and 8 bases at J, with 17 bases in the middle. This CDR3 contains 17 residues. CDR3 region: CASSQDTPEAGDSPLHF. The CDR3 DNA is TGCGCCAGCAGCCAAGACACCCCCGAGGCCGGGGATTCACCCCTCCACTTT.

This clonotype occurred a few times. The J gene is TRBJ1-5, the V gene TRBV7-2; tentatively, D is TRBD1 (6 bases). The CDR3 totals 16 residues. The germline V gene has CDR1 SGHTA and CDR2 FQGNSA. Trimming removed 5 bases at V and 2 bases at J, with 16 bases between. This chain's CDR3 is CASSPTGSVGNQPQHF. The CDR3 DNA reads TGTGCCAGCAGCCCCACAGGGTCGGTGGGCAATCAGCCCCAGCATTTT.

The CDR3 protein is CASSWRAGGQETQYF. In DNA form, the CDR3 reads TGTGCCAGCAGCTGGCGAGCGGGGGGCCAAGAGACCCAGTACTTC. V gene TRBV27 combines with J gene TRBJ2-5; 9 positions match TRBD2. Germline values: CDR1 MNHEY, CDR2 SMNVEV (reference sequence). Unmatched junction bases numbered 6, after V lost 6 bases and J lost 1 base. The CDR3 totals 15 residues.

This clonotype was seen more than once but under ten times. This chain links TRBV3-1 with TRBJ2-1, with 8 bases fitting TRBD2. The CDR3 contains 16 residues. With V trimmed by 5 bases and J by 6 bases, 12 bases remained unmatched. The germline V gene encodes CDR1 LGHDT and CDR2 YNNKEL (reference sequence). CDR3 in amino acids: CASSLVPAGVGNEQFF. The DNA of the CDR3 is TGTGCCAGCAGCTTGGTCCCAGCGGGGGTTGGCAATGAGCAGTTCTTC.

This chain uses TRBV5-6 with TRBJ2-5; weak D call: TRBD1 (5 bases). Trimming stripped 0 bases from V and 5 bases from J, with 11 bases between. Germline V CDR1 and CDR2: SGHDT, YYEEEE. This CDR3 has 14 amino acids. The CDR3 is CASSLARQWETQYF. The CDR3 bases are TGTGCCAGCAGCTTGGCAAGACAGTGGGAGACCCAGTACTTC.

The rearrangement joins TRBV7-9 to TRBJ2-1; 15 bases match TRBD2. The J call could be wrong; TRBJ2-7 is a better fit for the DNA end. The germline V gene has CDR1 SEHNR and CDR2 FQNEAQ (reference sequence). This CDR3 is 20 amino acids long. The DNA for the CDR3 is TGTGCCAGCAGCCCTGATGGACTAGCGGGGGGGCTCGGTCTCTACAATGAGCAGTACTTC. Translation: CASSPDGLAGGLGLYNEQYF.

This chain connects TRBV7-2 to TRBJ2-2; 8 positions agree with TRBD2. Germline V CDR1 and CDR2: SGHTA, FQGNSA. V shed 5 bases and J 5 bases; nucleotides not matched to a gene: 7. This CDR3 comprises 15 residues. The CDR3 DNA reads TGTGCCAGCAGCCGTGAGCGGGGGTCTACCGGGGAGCTGTTTTTT. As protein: CASSRERGSTGELFF.

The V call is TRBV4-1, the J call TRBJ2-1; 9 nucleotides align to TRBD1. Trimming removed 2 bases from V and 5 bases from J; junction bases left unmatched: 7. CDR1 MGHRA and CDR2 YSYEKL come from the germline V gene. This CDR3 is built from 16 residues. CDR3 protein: CASSQKGQGGDNEQFF. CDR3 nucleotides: TGCGCCAGCAGCCAAAAGGGACAGGGTGGGGACAATGAGCAGTTCTTC.

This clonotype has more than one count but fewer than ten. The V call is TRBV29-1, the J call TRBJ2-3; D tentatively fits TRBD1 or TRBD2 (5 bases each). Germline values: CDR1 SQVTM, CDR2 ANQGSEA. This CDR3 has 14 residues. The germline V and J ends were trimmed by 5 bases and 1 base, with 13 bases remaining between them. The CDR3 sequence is CSVYGGPGTDTQYF. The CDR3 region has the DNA TGCAGCGTTTATGGGGGACCTGGCACAGATACGCAGTATTTT.

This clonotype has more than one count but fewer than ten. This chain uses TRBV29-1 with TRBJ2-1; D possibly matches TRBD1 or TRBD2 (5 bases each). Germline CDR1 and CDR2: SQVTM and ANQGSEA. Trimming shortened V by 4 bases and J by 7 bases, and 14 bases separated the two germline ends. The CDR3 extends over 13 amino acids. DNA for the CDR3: TGCAGCGTTGCGGGACGGATGTCAAATGAGCAGTTCTTC. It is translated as CSVAGRMSNEQFF.

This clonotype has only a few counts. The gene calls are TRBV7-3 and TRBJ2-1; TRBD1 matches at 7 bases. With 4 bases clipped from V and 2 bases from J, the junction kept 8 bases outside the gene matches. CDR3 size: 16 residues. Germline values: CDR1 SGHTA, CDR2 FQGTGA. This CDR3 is CASSSKQGLAYNEQFF. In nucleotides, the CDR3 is TGTGCCAGCAGCTCCAAACAGGGGTTAGCCTACAATGAGCAGTTCTTC.

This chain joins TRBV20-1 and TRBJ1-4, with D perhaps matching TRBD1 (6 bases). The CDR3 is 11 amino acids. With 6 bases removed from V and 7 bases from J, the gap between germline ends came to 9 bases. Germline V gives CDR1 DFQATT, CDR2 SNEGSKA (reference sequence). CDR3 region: CSASQGEKLFF. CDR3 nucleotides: TGCAGTGCGTCACAGGGTGAAAAACTGTTTTTT.

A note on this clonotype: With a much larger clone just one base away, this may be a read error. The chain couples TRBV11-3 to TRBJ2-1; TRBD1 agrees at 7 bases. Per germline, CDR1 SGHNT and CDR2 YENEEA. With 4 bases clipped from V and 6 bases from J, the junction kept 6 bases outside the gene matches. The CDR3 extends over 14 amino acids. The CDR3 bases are TGTGCCAGCAGCTCCCGGGACAGCTGCAATGAGCAGTTCTTC. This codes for CASSSRDSCNEQFF.

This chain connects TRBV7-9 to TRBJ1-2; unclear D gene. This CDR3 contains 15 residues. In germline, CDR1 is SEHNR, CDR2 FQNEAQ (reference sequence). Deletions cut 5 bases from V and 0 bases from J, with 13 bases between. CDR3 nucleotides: TGTGCCAGCAGCCCCCTAGACCTCCCTAACTATGGCTACACCTTC. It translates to CASSPLDLPNYGYTF. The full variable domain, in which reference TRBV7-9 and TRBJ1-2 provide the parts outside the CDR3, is DTGVSQNPRHKITKRGQNVTFRCDPISEHNRLYWYRQTLGQGPEFLTYFQNEAQLEKSRLLSDRFSAERPKGSFSTLEIQRTEQGDSAMYLCASSPLDLPNYGYTFGSGTRLTVV.

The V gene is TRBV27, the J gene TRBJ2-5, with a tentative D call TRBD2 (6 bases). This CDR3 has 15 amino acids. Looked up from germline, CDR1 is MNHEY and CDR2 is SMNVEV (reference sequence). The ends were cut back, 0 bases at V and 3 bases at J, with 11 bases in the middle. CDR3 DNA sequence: TGTGCCAGCAGTTTATCGACGGCGGGGAAAGAGACCCAGTACTTC. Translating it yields CASSLSTAGKETQYF.

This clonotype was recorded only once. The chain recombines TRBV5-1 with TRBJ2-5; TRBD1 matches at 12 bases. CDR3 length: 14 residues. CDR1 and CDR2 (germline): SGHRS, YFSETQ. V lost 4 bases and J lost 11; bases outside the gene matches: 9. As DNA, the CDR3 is TGCGCCAGCAGCATCGGGACAGGGGGCTACGGGCAGTACTTC. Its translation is CASSIGTGGYGQYF.

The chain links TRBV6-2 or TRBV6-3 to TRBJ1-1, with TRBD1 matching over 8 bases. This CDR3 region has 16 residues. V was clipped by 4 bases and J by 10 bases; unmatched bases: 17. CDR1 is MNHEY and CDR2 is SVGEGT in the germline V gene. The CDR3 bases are TGTGCCAGCAGTTCATTGGACAGGGTGAGGTCAGGAGGAGCTTTCTTT. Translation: CASSSLDRVRSGGAFF.

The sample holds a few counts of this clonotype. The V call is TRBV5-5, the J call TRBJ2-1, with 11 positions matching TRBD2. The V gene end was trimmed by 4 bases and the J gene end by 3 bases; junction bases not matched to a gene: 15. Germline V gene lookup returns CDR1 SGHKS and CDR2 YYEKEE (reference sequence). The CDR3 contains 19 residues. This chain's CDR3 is CASSTSGLAEDFIYNEQFF. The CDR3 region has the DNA TGTGCCAGCAGCACATCGGGACTAGCGGAGGATTTTATCTACAATGAGCAGTTCTTC. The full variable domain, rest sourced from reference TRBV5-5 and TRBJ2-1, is DAGVTQSPTHLIKTRGQQVTLRCSPISGHKSVSWYQQVLGQGPQFIFQYYEKEERGRGNFPDRFSARQFPNYSSELNVNALLLGDSALYLCASSTSGLAEDFIYNEQFFGPGTRLTVL.

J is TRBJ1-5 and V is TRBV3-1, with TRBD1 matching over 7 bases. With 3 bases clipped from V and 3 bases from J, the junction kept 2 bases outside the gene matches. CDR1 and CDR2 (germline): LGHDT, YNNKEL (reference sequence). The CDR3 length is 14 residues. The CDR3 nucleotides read TGTGCCAGCAGCCAGACAGGGACCAATCAGCCCCAGCATTTT. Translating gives CASSQTGTNQPQHF.

The CDR3 coding sequence is TGCAGTGCTAGGCGCCACCCCACCCACCAATCTGGGGCCAACGTCCTGACTTTC. Translated, it gives CSARRHPTHQSGANVLTF. This chain links TRBV20-1 with TRBJ2-6; D ambiguous. The V gene's germline CDR1 is DFQATT and CDR2 SNEGSKA (reference sequence). CDR3 size: 18 residues. V was pared by 3 bases and J by 1 base, with 19 bases between.

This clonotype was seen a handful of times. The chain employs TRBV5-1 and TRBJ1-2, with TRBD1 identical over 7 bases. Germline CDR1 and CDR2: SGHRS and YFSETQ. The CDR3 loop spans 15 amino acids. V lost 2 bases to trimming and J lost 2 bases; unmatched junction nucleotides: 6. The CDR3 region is CASSFQPGQNYGYTF. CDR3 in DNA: TGCGCCAGCAGCTTCCAACCGGGACAGAACTATGGCTACACCTTC.

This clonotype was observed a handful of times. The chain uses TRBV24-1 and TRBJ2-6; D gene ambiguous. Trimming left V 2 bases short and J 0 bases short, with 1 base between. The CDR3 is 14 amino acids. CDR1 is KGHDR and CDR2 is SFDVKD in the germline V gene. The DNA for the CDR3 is TGTGCCACCAGTGATTACTCTGGGGCCAACGTCCTGACTTTC. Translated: CATSDYSGANVLTF.